This T cell receptor (beta chain) was identified in a study of OX40 agonist ivuxolimab in advanced cancers. Study observations and caveats: Some of the nonresponding patients also showed low levels of normalized T-cell clonal expansion. Expanded clones were, on average, more numerous in CD8+ T cells than in CD4+. It was not determined which antigens were specifically recognized by the peripheral T cells that had undergone clonal expansion.

On cycle 4 day 1 and cycle 7 day 1, as well as at baseline, blood was sampled. This clone occurred a few times. Its specificity is not known. Measured with immunoSEQ multiplex PCR; TCRdb has only the in-frame clones, and not every one. The sample carries 55,000 to 70,000 clones, 84% recorded once. The CDR3 consists of 14 residues. Germline CDR1 reads GTSNPN; CDR2 reads SVGIG (reference sequence). V trimming: 4 bases; J trimming: 5 bases; junction bases outside the gene matches: 8. The input for sequencing was CD4+ or CD8+ T cells sorted from blood, taken in a trial of the OX40 agonist ivuxolimab. The rearrangement uses TRBV30 and TRBJ1-2, with 9 bases fitting TRBD1. This receptor was obtained from an adult with an advanced solid tumor such as melanoma, head and neck, liver or kidney cancer. Here the CDR3 DNA reads TGTGCCTGGATCCGGGACAGGGCTCGGTATGGCTACACCTTC. This gives the protein CAWIRDRARYGYTF.